The rows below give T cell receptor beta chains drawn from one sample of a study of Graves' ophthalmopathy and Graves' hyperthyroidism. TCRdb passed the multiplex PCR reads through MiXCR, listing each CDR3 protein once. This sample has around 340,000 distinct CDR3 sequences, with about a sixth found just once. The specimen sequenced was peripheral blood. These receptors were taken from an adult man with Graves' ophthalmopathy. Each CDR3 is given with its conserved first and last residue. A D gene is named only where the DNA matches it firmly. For some rows the clone size is stated as once, few or many, or as a class when expanded; others skip it.

v_gene	abundance	d_gene	j_gene	CDR3aa	CDR3nt
TRBV6-1	many	.	TRBJ1-2	CASSEVAGAEGYTF	TGTGCCAGCAGTGAAGTGGCAGGGGCGGAGGGCTACACCTTC
TRBV2	many	.	TRBJ1-3	CASRKDGNSGNTIYF	TGTGCCAGCAGAAAGGACGGGAACTCTGGAAACACCATATATTTT
TRBV3-1	many	TRBD1	TRBJ1-2	CASSQEQGAPGYTF	TGTGCCAGCAGCCAAGAGCAGGGGGCGCCTGGCTACACCTTC
TRBV5-4	.	.	TRBJ2-2	CASSLDPGELFF	TGTGCCAGCAGCTTGGATCCCGGGGAGCTGTTTTTT
TRBV6-1	.	.	TRBJ2-7	CASSRSRDIVYEQYF	TGTGCCAGCAGTCGCTCTAGGGACATAGTCTACGAGCAGTACTTC
TRBV11-2	many	TRBD2	TRBJ2-7	CASSLEAGVTYEQYF	TGTGCCAGCAGCTTAGAAGCGGGAGTAACCTACGAGCAGTACTTC
TRBV11-1	many	TRBD1	TRBJ1-1	CASGRGQGSDTEAFF	TGTGCCTCCGGGAGGGGACAGGGGTCCGACACTGAAGCTTTCTTT
TRBV20-1	many	.	TRBJ1-5	CSATTLGVGNQPQHF	TGCAGTGCCACAACCTTAGGAGTGGGCAATCAGCCCCAGCATTTT
TRBV6-2/TRBV6-3	many	.	TRBJ1-6	CASSYRTPLHF	TGTGCCAGCAGTTACCGAACACCCCTCCACTTT
TRBV29-1	.	.	TRBJ1-2	CSVGGRVVGYTF	TGCAGCGTTGGAGGCAGGGTCGTTGGCTACACCTTC
TRBV2	many	TRBD2	TRBJ2-7	CASSAGRHYEQYF	TGTGCCAGCAGTGCCGGGAGGCACTACGAGCAGTACTTC
TRBV5-1	many	.	TRBJ2-2	CASRYTANTGELFF	TGCGCCAGCCGGTATACAGCAAACACCGGGGAGCTGTTTTTT
TRBV28	once	TRBD1	TRBJ2-7	CASSLLIGTGFGEQYF	TGTGCCAGCAGTTTATTAATAGGGACAGGGTTCGGCGAGCAGTACTTC
TRBV28	many	.	TRBJ1-1	CASSSPPGSTLNTEAFF	TGTGCCAGCAGTTCTCCCCCAGGTTCTACTTTGAACACTGAAGCTTTCTTT
TRBV12-3/TRBV12-4	many	.	TRBJ1-2	CASSKIWLEGYTF	TGTGCCAGCAGTAAAATCTGGCTGGAGGGCTACACCTTC
TRBV5-1	many	TRBD1	TRBJ2-5	CASSPITGDLAETQYF	TGCGCCAGCAGCCCGATCACAGGGGATCTTGCAGAGACCCAGTACTTC
TRBV10-3	.	TRBD2	TRBJ2-7	CAISETSGGFSYEQYF	TGTGCCATCAGTGAGACTAGCGGGGGTTTCTCCTACGAGCAGTACTTC
TRBV6-1	few	.	TRBJ2-7	CASSVAVRVGEQYF	TGTGCCAGCAGTGTCGCTGTCAGGGTGGGCGAGCAGTACTTC
TRBV19	.	TRBD1	TRBJ1-1	CATAAHRGVDTEAFF	TGTGCCACCGCCGCCCACAGGGGAGTGGACACTGAAGCTTTCTTT
TRBV12-3/TRBV12-4	.	.	TRBJ2-7	CASSPRDFSYEQYF	TGTGCCAGCAGTCCCCGGGACTTCTCCTACGAGCAGTACTTC
TRBV20-1	many	TRBD2	TRBJ2-7	CSARDRGSGRVYEQYF	TGCAGTGCTAGAGATCGGGGTAGCGGGAGGGTCTACGAGCAGTACTTC
TRBV2	many	.	TRBJ2-5	CASRRGHPETQYF	TGTGCCAGCAGACGGGGGCATCCAGAGACCCAGTACTTC
TRBV28	.	.	TRBJ2-5	CASSSIASRGELQETQYF	TGTGCCAGCAGTTCCATAGCCTCCAGGGGGGAACTCCAAGAGACCCAGTACTTC
TRBV20-1	.	TRBD2	TRBJ2-7	CSASPTSGSSLYEQYF	TGCAGTGCTAGCCCGACTAGCGGGAGTAGTCTTTACGAGCAGTACTTC
TRBV5-1	many	.	TRBJ1-1	CASTRSGGARNTEAFF	TGCGCCAGCACCCGCTCGGGGGGGGCAAGGAACACTGAAGCTTTCTTT
TRBV29-1	few	.	TRBJ2-7	CSGGLGTGSF	TGCAGTGGAGGGCTTGGGACGGGGTCCTTC
TRBV20-1	many	.	TRBJ1-2	CSADLGTLYGYTF	TGCAGTGCTGACCTAGGGACACTCTATGGCTACACCTTC
TRBV18	.	TRBD1	TRBJ2-5	CASSRGQGATQYF	TGTGCCAGCTCACGAGGACAGGGAGCGACCCAGTACTTC
TRBV28	many	TRBD1	TRBJ2-7	CASIKPGQNYEQYF	TGTGCCAGCATCAAACCGGGACAGAACTACGAGCAGTACTTC
TRBV12-3/TRBV12-4	many	.	TRBJ1-5	CASSLGGGVQPQHF	TGTGCCAGCAGTTTAGGTGGGGGGGTTCAGCCCCAGCATTTT
TRBV5-1	many	.	TRBJ2-5	CASSFRSGASTETQYF	TGCGCCAGCAGCTTTCGATCAGGGGCTTCTACGGAGACCCAGTACTTC
TRBV11-2	many	TRBD1	TRBJ1-1	CASRAGGDTEAFF	TGTGCCAGCAGGGCAGGGGGCGACACTGAAGCTTTCTTT
TRBV6-1	many	.	TRBJ2-7	CASTPRQLLYEQYF	TGTGCCAGCACCCCGAGACAGCTTCTCTACGAGCAGTACTTC
TRBV6-5	few	.	TRBJ2-1	CASSSGSGEYNEQFF	TGTGCCAGCAGTTCGGGGAGCGGAGAGTACAATGAGCAGTTCTTC
TRBV15	many	TRBD1	TRBJ2-7	CATSRDRDRGSYEQYF	TGTGCCACCAGCAGAGACCGGGACAGGGGGTCATACGAGCAGTACTTC
TRBV12-3/TRBV12-4	many	.	TRBJ1-1	CASSFGSGGNTEAFF	TGTGCCAGCAGTTTTGGTTCAGGAGGGAACACTGAAGCTTTCTTT
TRBV4-3	many	.	TRBJ2-5	CASSQDQGSQETQYF	TGCGCCAGCAGCCAAGATCAAGGGAGTCAAGAGACCCAGTACTTC
TRBV5-1	many	.	TRBJ1-1	CASSSGTSVGTEAFF	TGCGCCAGCAGTTCCGGGACCTCTGTGGGTACTGAAGCTTTCTTT
TRBV19	many	TRBD1	TRBJ2-7	CASSISTGDEQYF	TGTGCCAGTAGTATATCGACAGGGGACGAGCAGTACTTC
TRBV19	many	.	TRBJ2-7	CASSSRPLPYEQYF	TGTGCCAGTAGTTCGAGGCCACTTCCCTACGAGCAGTACTTC
TRBV29-1	many	.	TRBJ1-1	CSVKSRTEAFF	TGCAGCGTTAAGTCCCGGACTGAAGCTTTCTTT
TRBV6-2/TRBV6-3	many	.	TRBJ1-6	CASSYRGWGNSPLHF	TGTGCCAGCAGTTACCGAGGCTGGGGTAATTCACCCCTCCACTTT
TRBV19	.	.	TRBJ1-5	CASSIDQAGSQPQHF	TGTGCCAGTAGTATAGATCAGGCAGGGTCTCAGCCCCAGCATTTT
TRBV4-1	many	TRBD1	TRBJ2-2	CASSLGTVAGELFF	TGCGCCAGCAGCCTAGGGACAGTGGCCGGGGAGCTGTTTTTT
TRBV28	many	TRBD1	TRBJ1-2	CASSPRDRGANYGYTF	TGTGCCAGCAGCCCCAGGGACAGGGGAGCTAACTATGGCTACACCTTC
TRBV12-3/TRBV12-4	many	TRBD1	TRBJ1-6	CASSSGTGESPLHF	TGTGCCAGCAGTTCCGGGACAGGGGAGTCACCCCTCCACTTT
TRBV10-3	many	.	TRBJ2-7	CAVSGGHYEQYF	TGTGCCGTATCTGGGGGGCACTACGAGCAGTACTTC
TRBV29-1	many	.	TRBJ2-5	CSVVWGREVGTQYF	TGCAGCGTTGTTTGGGGCAGGGAGGTAGGGACCCAGTACTTC
TRBV15	many	.	TRBJ2-5	CATSRDLGREETQYF	TGTGCCACCAGCAGAGATTTGGGCCGGGAAGAGACCCAGTACTTC
TRBV12-3/TRBV12-4	many	.	TRBJ1-1	CASSTGPNTEAFF	TGTGCCAGCAGTACCGGTCCAAACACTGAAGCTTTCTTT
TRBV15	many	TRBD1	TRBJ1-5	CATKDGQGAVQPQHF	TGTGCCACCAAAGATGGACAGGGGGCTGTTCAGCCCCAGCATTTT
TRBV20-1	.	.	TRBJ1-5	CSARDLDERSNQPQHF	TGCAGTGCTAGAGATCTGGACGAAAGAAGCAATCAGCCCCAGCATTTT
TRBV6-5	many	TRBD2	TRBJ2-2	CASSYVSGIGELFF	TGTGCCAGCAGTTACGTTAGCGGGATCGGGGAGCTGTTTTTT
TRBV25-1	many	.	TRBJ2-5	CASSDRVKETQYF	TGTGCCAGCAGTGACAGGGTGAAGGAGACCCAGTACTTC
TRBV5-6	many	.	TRBJ2-7	CASSSTSGPATYEQYF	TGTGCCAGCAGCTCAACCTCGGGACCGGCAACCTACGAGCAGTACTTC
TRBV30	many	.	TRBJ1-1	CAWTLGAVSEAFF	TGTGCCTGGACGCTAGGGGCGGTCTCTGAAGCTTTCTTT
TRBV18	few	.	TRBJ2-2	CASSPPIRTGELFF	TGTGCCAGCTCACCGCCGATCCGGACCGGGGAGCTGTTTTTT
TRBV4-3	many	.	TRBJ2-2	CASSHGDGAGELFF	TGCGCCAGCAGCCACGGGGACGGGGCGGGGGAGCTGTTTTTT
TRBV28	many	TRBD2	TRBJ2-3	CASSFNLKREGPDTQYF	TGTGCCAGCAGTTTCAACCTTAAGCGGGAGGGCCCCGATACGCAGTATTTT
TRBV20-1	many	.	TRBJ2-7	CSAAGTERTPYYEQYF	TGCAGTGCTGCGGGGACAGAAAGAACCCCCTACTACGAGCAGTACTTC